This T cell receptor beta chain is from a study of T cell responses to AZD1222 COVID-19 vaccine. For this clone: The antigen is undetermined.

Profiled with immunoSEQ multiplex PCR; TCRdb holds only in-frame clones, not every one. The repertoire consists of about 200,000 clones, with approximately 94% occurring once and the leading ten covering approximately 1.5%. Study-level findings and limits: Epitopes outside B.1.351 and B.1.1.7 mutated regions reportedly drew nearly half of spike TCRs. Only a handful of individuals given AZD1222 were seropositive at baseline. Females made up more of the donors, who were largely white British, and clonal diversity may have come out too low.

Trimming took 4 bases from V and 2 from J; bases not matched to a gene: 10. The length of the CDR3 is 16 residues. In germline, CDR1 is MNHEY, CDR2 SMNVEV (reference sequence). The clonotype was recovered from an adult who received the MenACWY meningococcal vaccine as a control. V is TRBV27 and J is TRBJ2-7, with 8 bases that match TRBD2. The source material was peripheral blood, sampled 28 days after the second dose of the MenACWY control vaccine. As DNA, the CDR3 is TGTGCCAGCAGTTCCAGCACGGGGGGGCCCACCTACGAGCAGTACTTC. Encoded protein: CASSSSTGGPTYEQYF.